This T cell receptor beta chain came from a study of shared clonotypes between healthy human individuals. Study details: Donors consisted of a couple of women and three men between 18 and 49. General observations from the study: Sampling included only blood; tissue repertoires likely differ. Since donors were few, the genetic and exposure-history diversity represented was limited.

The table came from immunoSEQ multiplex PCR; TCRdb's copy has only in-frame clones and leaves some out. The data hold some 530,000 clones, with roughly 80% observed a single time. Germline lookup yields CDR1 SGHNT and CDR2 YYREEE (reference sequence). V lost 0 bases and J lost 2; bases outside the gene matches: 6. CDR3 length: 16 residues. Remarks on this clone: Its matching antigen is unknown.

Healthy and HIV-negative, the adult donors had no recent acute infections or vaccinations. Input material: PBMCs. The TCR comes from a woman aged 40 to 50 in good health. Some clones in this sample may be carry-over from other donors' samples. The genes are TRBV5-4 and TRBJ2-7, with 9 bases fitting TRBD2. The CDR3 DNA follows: TGTGCCAGCAGCTTGGATGGGCTAGCGGGAACCTACGAGCAGTACTTC. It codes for CASSLDGLAGTYEQYF.